The present TCR beta chain was sequenced within a study of shared clonotypes between healthy human individuals. Turning to the study itself: CD4 naive and CD4 memory each took three plates per donor, while CD8 naive took two and CD8 memory one.

CDR1 and CDR2 (germline): LGHNA, YSLEER. Trimming took off 0 bases at V and 7 bases at J, with 7 bases between the two ends. The CDR3 covers 13 residues. Method: immunoSEQ multiplex PCR; TCRdb's copy keeps in-frame clones and lacks some. The sample has about a million clones; approximately 72% are singletons. The sequenced sample was memory CD4+ T cells sorted from blood. Subset in this sample: CD45RA-negative fraction. V usage is TRBV4-3 and J usage is TRBJ1-5; D gene unclear. This clonotype originated in a man between 18 and 35 years old in good health. The DNA for the CDR3 is TGCGCCAGCAGCCAAGATGCGAAACAGCCCCAGCATTTT. It specifies CASSQDAKQPQHF.